The text below deals with one T cell receptor beta chain. The protocol was immunoSEQ multiplex PCR, while the TCRdb copy is restricted to in-frame clones and leaves out a portion. The sample holds some 46,000 clones, under 80% seen once. Single viable CD3+CD4+CD8-CD45RO+ cells were sorted as the memory CD4+ T cells. This specimen belongs to a study of memory CD4+ T cells and cytomegalovirus serostatus. Study-wide background: Donors were healthy Belgian adults, under ten CMV seropositive and about 24 seronegative.

The source is an adult in good health and CMV-seronegative. The sequencing input was memory CD4+ T cells from blood.

CDR3 DNA: TGTGCCAGTAGTACCGGTCAGGGGCCCTATTCTGGCTACACCTTC. It specifies CASSTGQGPYSGYTF. The rearrangement joins TRBV19 to TRBJ1-2; D perhaps matches TRBD1 (6 bases). This CDR3 is 15 amino acids long. V lost 4 bases and J 7 bases, leaving 19 bases between the germline ends. Germline V gene sequence: CDR1 LNHDA, CDR2 SQIVND (reference sequence).